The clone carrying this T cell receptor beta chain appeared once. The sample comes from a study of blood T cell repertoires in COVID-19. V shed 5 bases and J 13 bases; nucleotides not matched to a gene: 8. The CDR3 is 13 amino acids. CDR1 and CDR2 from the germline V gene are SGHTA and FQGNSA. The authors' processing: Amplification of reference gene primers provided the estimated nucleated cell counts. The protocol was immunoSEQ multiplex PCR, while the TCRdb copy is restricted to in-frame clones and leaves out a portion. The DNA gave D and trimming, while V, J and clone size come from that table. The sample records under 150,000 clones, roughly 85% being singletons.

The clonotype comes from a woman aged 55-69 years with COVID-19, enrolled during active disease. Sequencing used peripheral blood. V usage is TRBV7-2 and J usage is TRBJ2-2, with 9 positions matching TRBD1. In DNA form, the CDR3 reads TGTGCCAGCAGCCCCGCCGGGACAGGGTTGCTGTTTTTT. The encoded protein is CASSPAGTGLLFF.